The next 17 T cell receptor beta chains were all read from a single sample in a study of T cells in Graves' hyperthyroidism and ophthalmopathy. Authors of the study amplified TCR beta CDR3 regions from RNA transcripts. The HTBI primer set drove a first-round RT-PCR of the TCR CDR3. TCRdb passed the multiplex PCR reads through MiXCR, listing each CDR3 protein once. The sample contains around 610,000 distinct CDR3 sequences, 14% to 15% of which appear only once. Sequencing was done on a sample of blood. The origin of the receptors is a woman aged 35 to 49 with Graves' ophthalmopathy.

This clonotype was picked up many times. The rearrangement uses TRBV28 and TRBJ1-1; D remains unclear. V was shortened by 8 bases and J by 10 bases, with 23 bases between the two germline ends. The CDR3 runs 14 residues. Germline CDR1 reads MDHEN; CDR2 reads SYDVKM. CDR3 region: CASSYEDPRPSAFF. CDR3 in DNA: TGTGCCAGCTCATACGAGGACCCACGTCCCTCAGCTTTCTTT.

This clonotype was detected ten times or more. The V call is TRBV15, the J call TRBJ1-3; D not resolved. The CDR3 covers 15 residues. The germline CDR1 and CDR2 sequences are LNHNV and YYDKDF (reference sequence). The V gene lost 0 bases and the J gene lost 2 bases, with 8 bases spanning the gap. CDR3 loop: CATSRETWTGNTIYF. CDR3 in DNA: TGTGCCACCAGCAGAGAGACTTGGACTGGAAACACCATATATTTT.

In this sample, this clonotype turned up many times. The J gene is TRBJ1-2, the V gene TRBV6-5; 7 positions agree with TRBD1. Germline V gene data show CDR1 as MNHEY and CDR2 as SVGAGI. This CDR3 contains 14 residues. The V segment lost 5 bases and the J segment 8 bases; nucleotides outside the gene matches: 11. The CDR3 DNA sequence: TGTGCCAGCAGTCCCTCGGACAGGAAGTTCGGCTACACCTTC. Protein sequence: CASSPSDRKFGYTF.

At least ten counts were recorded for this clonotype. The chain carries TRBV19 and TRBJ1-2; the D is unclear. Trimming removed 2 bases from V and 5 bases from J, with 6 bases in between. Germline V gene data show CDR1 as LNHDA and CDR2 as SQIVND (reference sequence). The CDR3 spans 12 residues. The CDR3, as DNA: TGTGCCAGTAGTATAACAGAATATGGCTACACCTTC. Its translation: CASSITEYGYTF.

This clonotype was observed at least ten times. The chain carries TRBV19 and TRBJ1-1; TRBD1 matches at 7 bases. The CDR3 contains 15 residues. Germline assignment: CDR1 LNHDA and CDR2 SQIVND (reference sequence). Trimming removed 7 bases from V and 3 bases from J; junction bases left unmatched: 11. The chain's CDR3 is CASKFISRGDTEAFF. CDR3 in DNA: TGTGCCAGTAAATTTATTTCCAGGGGGGACACTGAAGCTTTCTTT.

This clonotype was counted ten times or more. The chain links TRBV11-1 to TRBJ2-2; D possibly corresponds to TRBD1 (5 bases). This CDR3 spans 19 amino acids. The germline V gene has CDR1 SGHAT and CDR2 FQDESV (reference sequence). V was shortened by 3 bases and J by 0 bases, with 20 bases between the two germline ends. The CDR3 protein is CASSFPARPGSPNTGELFF. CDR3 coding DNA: TGTGCCAGCAGCTTCCCCGCCCGTCCAGGGTCGCCGAACACCGGGGAGCTGTTTTTT. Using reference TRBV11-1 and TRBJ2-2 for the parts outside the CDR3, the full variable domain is EAEVAQSPRYKITEKSQAVAFWCDPISGHATLYWYRQILGQGPELLVQFQDESVVDDSQLPKDRFSAERLKGVDSTLKIQPAELGDSAMYLCASSFPARPGSPNTGELFFGEGSRLTVL.

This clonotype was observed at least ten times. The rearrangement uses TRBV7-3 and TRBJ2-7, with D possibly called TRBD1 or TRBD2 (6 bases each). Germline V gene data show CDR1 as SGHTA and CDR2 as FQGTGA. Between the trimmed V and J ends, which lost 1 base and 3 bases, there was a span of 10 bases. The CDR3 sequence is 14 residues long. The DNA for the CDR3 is TGTGCCAGCAGCTTAAATGGGGGGCTCTACGAGCAGTACTTC. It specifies CASSLNGGLYEQYF.

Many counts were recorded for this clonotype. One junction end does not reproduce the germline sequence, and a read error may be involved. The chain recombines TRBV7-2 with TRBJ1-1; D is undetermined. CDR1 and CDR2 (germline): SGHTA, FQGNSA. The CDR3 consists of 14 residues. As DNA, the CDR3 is TGTGCCAGCAGTTTAGCGGGCAGGAACACTGAAGCTTTCTTT. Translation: CASSLAGRNTEAFF.

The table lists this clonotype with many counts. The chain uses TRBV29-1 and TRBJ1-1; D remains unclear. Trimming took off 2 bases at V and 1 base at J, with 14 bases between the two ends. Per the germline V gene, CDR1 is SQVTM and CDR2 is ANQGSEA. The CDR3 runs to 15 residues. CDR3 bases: TGCAGCGTTGAAATAGGGAGTTATCCGAACACTGAAGCTTTCTTT. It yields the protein CSVEIGSYPNTEAFF.

CDR3 coding DNA: TGTGCCTGGACCCTGGGACAGCTCACCGGGGAGCTGTTTTTT. Translated, it gives CAWTLGQLTGELFF. The rearrangement uses TRBV30 and TRBJ2-2; 7 bases fit TRBD1. V lost 4 bases and J lost 4; bases outside the gene matches: 6. Germline-derived CDR1 and CDR2 are GTSNPN and SVGIG (reference sequence). This CDR3 region has 14 residues. The full variable domain, rest sourced from reference TRBV30 and TRBJ2-2, is SQTIHQWPATLVQPVGSPLSLECTVEGTSNPNLYWYRQAAGRGLQLLFYSVGIGQISSEVPQNLSASRPQDRQFILSSKKLLLSDSGFYLCAWTLGQLTGELFFGEGSRLTVL.

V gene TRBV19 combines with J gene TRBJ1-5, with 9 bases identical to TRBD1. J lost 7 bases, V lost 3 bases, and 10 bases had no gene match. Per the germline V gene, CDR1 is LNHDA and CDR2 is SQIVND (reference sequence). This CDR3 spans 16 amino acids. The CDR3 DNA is TGTGCCAGTAGTATCGGGGGTGGACAGGGGTCACAGCCCCAGCATTTT. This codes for CASSIGGGQGSQPQHF.

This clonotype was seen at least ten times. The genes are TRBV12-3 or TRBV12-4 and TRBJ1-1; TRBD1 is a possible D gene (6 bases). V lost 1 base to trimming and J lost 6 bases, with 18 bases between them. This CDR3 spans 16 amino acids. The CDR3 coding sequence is TGTGCCAGCAGTTTAGGACAGCGAAACGGGGGGCCTGAAGCTTTCTTT. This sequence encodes CASSLGQRNGGPEAFF.

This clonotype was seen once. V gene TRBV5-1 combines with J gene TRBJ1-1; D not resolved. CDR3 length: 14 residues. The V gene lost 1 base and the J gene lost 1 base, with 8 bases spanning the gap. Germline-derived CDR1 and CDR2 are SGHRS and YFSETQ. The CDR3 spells CASSLRPANTEAFF. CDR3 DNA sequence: TGCGCCAGCAGCTTGCGTCCGGCGAACACTGAAGCTTTCTTT.

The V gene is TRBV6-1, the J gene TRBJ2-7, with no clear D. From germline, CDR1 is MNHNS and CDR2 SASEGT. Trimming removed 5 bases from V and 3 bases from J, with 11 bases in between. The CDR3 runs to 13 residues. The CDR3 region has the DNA TGTGCCAGCAGTCCCGCTACACTCTACGAGCAGTACTTC. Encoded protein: CASSPATLYEQYF.

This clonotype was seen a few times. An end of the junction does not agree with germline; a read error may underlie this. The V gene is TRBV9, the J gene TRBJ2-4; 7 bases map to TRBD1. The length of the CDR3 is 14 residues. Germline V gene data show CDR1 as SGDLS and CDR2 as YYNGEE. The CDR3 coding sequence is TGTGCCAGCAGCGTAGAACAGGGGAAAAGCATTCAGTACTTC. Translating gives CASSVEQGKSIQYF.

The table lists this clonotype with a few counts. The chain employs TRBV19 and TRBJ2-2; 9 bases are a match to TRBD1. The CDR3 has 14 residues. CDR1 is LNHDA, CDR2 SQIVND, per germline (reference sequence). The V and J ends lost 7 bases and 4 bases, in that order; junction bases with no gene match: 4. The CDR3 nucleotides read TGTGCCAGTAAGGACAGGGGACCCACCGGGGAGCTGTTTTTT. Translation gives CASKDRGPTGELFF.

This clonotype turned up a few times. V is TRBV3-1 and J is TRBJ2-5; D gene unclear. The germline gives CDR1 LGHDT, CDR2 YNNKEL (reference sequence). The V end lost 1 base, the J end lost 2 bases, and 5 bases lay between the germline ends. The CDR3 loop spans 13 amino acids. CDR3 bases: TGTGCCAGCAGCCAAGTTATTCAAGAGACCCAGTACTTC. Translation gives CASSQVIQETQYF.